The sequence of this T cell receptor beta chain was determined in a study of post-analysis software for immune sequencing data. As for the study in general: Included among the disease courses, which were recorded for the cohort, were relapsing-remitting, secondary progressive and progressive-relapsing multiple sclerosis.

The ends were cut back, 5 bases at V and 5 bases at J, with 13 bases in the middle. The CDR3 has 14 residues. Per the germline V gene, CDR1 is SGHVS and CDR2 is FNYEAQ. Prepared TCR beta cDNA libraries contained unique molecular identifiers. Roughly 0.5 million cDNA molecules were obtained from roughly 1.1 to 9.2 million T cells. Each CDR3 protein gets one entry after TCRdb re-called the PCR reads with MiXCR. The sample consists of hundreds of thousands of distinct CDR3 sequences, around 53% of them appearing once. Study conclusions and caveats: Five or six TRBV segments, TRBV5-6, TRBV5-1 and TRBV20-1 among them, were found more frequent in patients than controls. Patients with multiple sclerosis recorded significantly lower normalized Chao1 diversity than controls, the study found. Batch-mates among the samples co-clustered strongly by F measure.

Only a few counts were recorded for this clonotype. Its target is not known. The V and J genes are TRBV7-6 and TRBJ2-1; D gene ambiguous. This clonotype was obtained from a girl aged 5-17 years with multiple sclerosis. The sequenced sample consisted of blood. As DNA, the CDR3 is TGTGCCAGCAGCCTCGCACAGAACGACAATGAGCAGTTCTTC. It yields the protein CASSLAQNDNEQFF.